This T cell receptor (beta chain) was observed in a study of T cell responses to AZD1222 COVID-19 vaccine. The study's findings and limits: The study identified only six AZD1222 recipients as seropositive at baseline.

The assay was immunoSEQ multiplex PCR, and TCRdb's table has in-frame clones only and misses some. The data show 150,000 to 200,000 clones, with around nine tenths seen just once and 6% to 8.5% held by the top ten. Looked up from germline, CDR1 is SGHDT and CDR2 is YYEEEE. The CDR3 spans 14 residues. Germline trimming cut 4 bases from V and 4 bases from J; bases unmatched to any gene: 3. On this clone: The antigen is unknown.

The clonotype originates from an adult in good health. The rearrangement joins TRBV5-6 to TRBJ2-2, with 8 bases matching TRBD2. Sequencing was performed on peripheral blood, taken on day 0 of AZD1222 vaccination. CDR3 loop: CASSRGGSTGELFF. For the CDR3, the DNA is TGTGCCAGCAGCCGGGGGGGTAGCACCGGGGAGCTGTTTTTT.